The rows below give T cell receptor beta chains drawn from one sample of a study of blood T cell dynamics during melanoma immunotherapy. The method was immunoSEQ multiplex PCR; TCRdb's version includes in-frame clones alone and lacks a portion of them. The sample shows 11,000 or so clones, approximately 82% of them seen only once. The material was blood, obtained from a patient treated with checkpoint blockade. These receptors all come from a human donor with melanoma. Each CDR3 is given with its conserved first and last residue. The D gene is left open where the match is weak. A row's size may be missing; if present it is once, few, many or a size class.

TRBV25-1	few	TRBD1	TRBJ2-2	TGTGCCAGCAGTGAAGGACAGGGCCACACCGGGGAGCTGTTTTTT	CASSEGQGHTGELFF
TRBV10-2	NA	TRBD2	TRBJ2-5	TGCGCCAGCAGTGAGTCGATCGTTCCCGGGGGGCAAGAGACCCAGTACTTC	CASSESIVPGGQETQYF
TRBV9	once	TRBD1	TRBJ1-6	TGTGCCAGCAGCACAGGGGTTATGGGTTCACCCCTCCACTTT	CASSTGVMGSPLHF
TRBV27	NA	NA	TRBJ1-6	TGTGCCAGCAGTTTAGACCCATATTCACCCCTCCACTTT	CASSLDPYSPLHF
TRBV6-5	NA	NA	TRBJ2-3	TGTGCCAGCAGTTACAGGGACGGAAGCACAGATACGCAGTATTTT	CASSYRDGSTDTQYF
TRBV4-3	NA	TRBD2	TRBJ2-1	TGCGCCAGCAGCCAAGAAGGGTGGCGGGAGATCTGGGATGAGCAGTTCTTC	CASSQEGWREIWDEQFF
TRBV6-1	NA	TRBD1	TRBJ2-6	TGTGCCAGCAGTGGCCGGGACAGGGGCCGCTCTGGGGCCAACGTCCTGACTTTC	CASSGRDRGRSGANVLTF
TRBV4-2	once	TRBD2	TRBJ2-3	TGTGCCAGCAGCCTCCAGACTAGCGGGGGGGCGGATACGCAGTATTTT	CASSLQTSGGADTQYF
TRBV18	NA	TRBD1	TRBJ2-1	TGTGCCAGCTCAGGGGACAGGGGGAACAATGAGCAGTTCTTC	CASSGDRGNNEQFF
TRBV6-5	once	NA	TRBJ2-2	TGTGCCAGCAGTGGGATCCAAGGGCACACCGGGGAGCTGTTTTTT	CASSGIQGHTGELFF
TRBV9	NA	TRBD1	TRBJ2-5	TGTGCCAGCAAAAAAGACAGGGGCGGGGAGACCCAGTACTTC	CASKKDRGGETQYF
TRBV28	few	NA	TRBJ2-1	TGTGCCAGCAGGACCCAGTCCGGTGAGCAGTTCTTC	CASRTQSGEQFF
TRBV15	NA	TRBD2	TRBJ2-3	TGTGCCACCAGCAGAGGAAGCCTAGCGGGGGGCTTCACAGATACGCAGTATTTT	CATSRGSLAGGFTDTQYF
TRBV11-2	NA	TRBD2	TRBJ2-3	TGTGCCAGCAGCCCTCGGGGGGGAGATACGCAGTATTTT	CASSPRGGDTQYF
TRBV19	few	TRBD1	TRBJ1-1	TGTGCCAGTAGCAACAGGGGGCTGAACACTGAAGCTTTCTTT	CASSNRGLNTEAFF
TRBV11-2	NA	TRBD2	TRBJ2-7	TGTGCCAGCAGCTTAGAGGGGACTAGCGGCTACGAGCAGTACTTC	CASSLEGTSGYEQYF
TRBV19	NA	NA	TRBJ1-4	TGTGCCAGTAGTATATCACGTTTTAATGAAAAACTGTTTTTT	CASSISRFNEKLFF
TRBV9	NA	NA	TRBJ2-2	TGTGCCAGCAAGGAAGGGACGGGCGACACCGGGGAGCTGTTTTTT	CASKEGTGDTGELFF
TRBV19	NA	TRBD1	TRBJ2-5	TGTGCCAGTAGTGATGGACAGGGACCCCAAGAGACCCAGTACTTC	CASSDGQGPQETQYF
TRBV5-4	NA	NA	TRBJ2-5	TGTGCCAGCAGCTTGGGCCAGGGGCAAGAGACCCAGTACTTC	CASSLGQGQETQYF
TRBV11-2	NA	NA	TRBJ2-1	TGTGCCAGCAGCTTAGGGGAGACAGAGCAGTTCTTC	CASSLGETEQFF
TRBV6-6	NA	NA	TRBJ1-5	TGTGCCAGCAGTAGAGTAGCAGGGGACGACAATCAGCCCCAGCATTTT	CASSRVAGDDNQPQHF
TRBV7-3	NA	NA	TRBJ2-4	TGTGCCAGCAGCTTAGGGCCAGGGGACATTCAGTACTTC	CASSLGPGDIQYF
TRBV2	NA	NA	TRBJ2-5	TGTGCCAGCAGTGATACAGGGAGCCAGACCCAGTACTTC	CASSDTGSQTQYF
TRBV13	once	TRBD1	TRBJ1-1	TGTGCCAGCAGCGATAGGACAGGACCGAACACTGAAGCTTTCTTT	CASSDRTGPNTEAFF
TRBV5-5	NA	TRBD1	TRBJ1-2	TGTGCCAGAAGCTTGGAGGCGACAGGGAGGAGTGGCTACACCTTC	CARSLEATGRSGYTF
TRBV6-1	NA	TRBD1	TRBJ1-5	TGTGCCAGCAGACATCGACAGGGCAGCAATCAGCCCCAGCATTTT	CASRHRQGSNQPQHF
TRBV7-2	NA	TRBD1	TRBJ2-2	TGTGCCAGCAGCTTACGACAGGGGCGGTACGGGGAGCTGTTTTTT	CASSLRQGRYGELFF
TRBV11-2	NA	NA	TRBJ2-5	TGTGCCAGCAGCTTGCTCGCCGGGACGATAGAGACCCAGTACTTC	CASSLLAGTIETQYF
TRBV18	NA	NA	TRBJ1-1	TGTGCCAGCTCACCCCCGTTCGAGAACACTGAAGCTTTCTTT	CASSPPFENTEAFF
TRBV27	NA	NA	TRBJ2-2	TGTGCCAGCAGTTTTTTGTCCACCGGGGAGCTGTTTTTT	CASSFLSTGELFF
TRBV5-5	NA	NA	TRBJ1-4	TGTGCCAGCAGCTCCCGACAGGTGGATGAAAAACTGTTTTTT	CASSSRQVDEKLFF
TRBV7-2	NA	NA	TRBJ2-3	TGTGCCAGCAGCTTAGAGGCACCCCCGGCGGTCGATACGCAGTATTTT	CASSLEAPPAVDTQYF
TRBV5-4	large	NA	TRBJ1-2	TGTGCCAGCAGCTTTTGGTCCTGGGGGTCTAATGACTACACCTTC	CASSFWSWGSNDYTF
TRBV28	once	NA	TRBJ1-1	TGTGCCAGCCGAAGAATGACGGATGAAGCTTTCTTT	CASRRMTDEAFF
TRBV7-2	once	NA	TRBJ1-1	TGTGCCAGCAGCACTGGACAGAACACTGAAGCTTTCTTT	CASSTGQNTEAFF
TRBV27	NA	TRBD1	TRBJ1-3	TGTGCCAGCAGATCGACAGGGGGAGTAAACACCATATATTTT	CASRSTGGVNTIYF
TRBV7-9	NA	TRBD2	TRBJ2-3	TGTGCCAGCAGCCCCCCGGGACTAGCGGGAGGATACACAGATACGCAGTATTTT	CASSPPGLAGGYTDTQYF
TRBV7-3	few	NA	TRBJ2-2	TGTGCCAGCAGCCCCCAGTCGAACGGGGAGCTGTTTTTT	CASSPQSNGELFF
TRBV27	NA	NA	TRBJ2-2	TGTGCCAGCTCCCGCGAAGGACATTTCAACACCGGGGAGCTGTTTTTT	CASSREGHFNTGELFF
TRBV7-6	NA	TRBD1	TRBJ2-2	TGTGCCAGCAGCGCCGGACAGGGGGCTAACACCGGGGAGCTGTTTTTT	CASSAGQGANTGELFF
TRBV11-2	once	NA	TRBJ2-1	TGTGCCAGCAGCTTAGAGTGGAATGAGCAGTTCTTC	CASSLEWNEQFF
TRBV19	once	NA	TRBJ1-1	TGTGCCAGTAGCAAGGCGCCGCAGGGGTTAAACACTGAAGCTTTCTTT	CASSKAPQGLNTEAFF
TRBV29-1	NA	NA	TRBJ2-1	TGCAGCGTTGACGGACTCCCCCCTAATGAGCAGTTCTTC	CSVDGLPPNEQFF
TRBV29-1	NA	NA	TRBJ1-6	TGCAGCGTTCGGGCGGGGGGCACTTCACCCCTCCACTTT	CSVRAGGTSPLHF
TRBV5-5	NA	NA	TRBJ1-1	TGTGCCAGCAGCTTTGGGGATTCACGCACTGAAGCTTTCTTT	CASSFGDSRTEAFF
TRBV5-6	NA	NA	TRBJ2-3	TGTGCCAGCAGCTTGGGACAGCTCACAGATACGCAGTATTTT	CASSLGQLTDTQYF
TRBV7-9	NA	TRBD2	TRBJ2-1	TGTGCCAGCAGCTTATCTGCGGGAGTCGGAGACAATGAGCAGTTCTTC	CASSLSAGVGDNEQFF
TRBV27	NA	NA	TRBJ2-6	TGTGCCAGCAGTCCAGAGGGGATAGGGGCCAACGTCCTGACTTTC	CASSPEGIGANVLTF
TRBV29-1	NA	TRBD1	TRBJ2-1	TGCAGCGTTGAGAAAGGGGGCATGGATGAGCAGTTCTTC	CSVEKGGMDEQFF
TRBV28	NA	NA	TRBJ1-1	TGTGCCAGCAGTTTATCCCCAGGAGAGAACACTGAAGCTTTCTTT	CASSLSPGENTEAFF
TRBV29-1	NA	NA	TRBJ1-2	TGCAGCGCTCCCTGGCCTGCTAACTATGGCTACACCTTC	CSAPWPANYGYTF
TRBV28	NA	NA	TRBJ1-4	TGTGCCAGCAGTTTTCCACAGAGCCCCCATGAAAAACTGTTTTTT	CASSFPQSPHEKLFF
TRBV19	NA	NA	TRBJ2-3	TGTGCCAGTAGTATAGGCGGGCCCCTCACAGATACGCAGTATTTT	CASSIGGPLTDTQYF
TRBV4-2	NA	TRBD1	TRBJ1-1	TGTGCCACCGATTGGGGGGACAGGGACACTGAAGCTTTCTTT	CATDWGDRDTEAFF
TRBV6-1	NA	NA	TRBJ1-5	TGTGCCAGCTGTCGGGGAGATGGCAATCAGCCCCAGCATTTT	CASCRGDGNQPQHF
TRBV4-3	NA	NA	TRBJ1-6	TGCGCCAGCAGCCAAGATAATGGACAGTTAAAAGGACCCCTCCACTTT	CASSQDNGQLKGPLHF
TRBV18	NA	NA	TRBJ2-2	TGTGCCAGCTCACCACCGAAAGGGCAGGGTAGGACCGGGGAGCTGTTTTTT	CASSPPKGQGRTGELFF
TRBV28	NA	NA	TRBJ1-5	TGTGCCAGCAGTTTAATCGGGGGAGGGTGGCAGCCCCAGCATTTT	CASSLIGGGWQPQHF
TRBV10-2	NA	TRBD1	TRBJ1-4	TGCGCCAGCAGTATCAGGGGGGATGAAAAACTGTTTTTT	CASSIRGDEKLFF